This T cell receptor (beta chain) was found in a study of blood T cell repertoires in COVID-19. The data were produced by immunoSEQ multiplex PCR, yet TCRdb's version contains in-frame clones alone and is incomplete. The sample yields more than 85,000 clones, almost 85% seen once. Sequenced material: peripheral blood. The TCR comes from a man aged 35-49 years with active or convalescent COVID-19.

This chain's CDR3 is CASSLTGAGVTDTQYF. CDR3 coding DNA: TGTGCCAGCAGTTTGACCGGAGCGGGGGTCACAGATACGCAGTATTTT. This chain connects TRBV28 to TRBJ2-3; 8 nucleotides match TRBD2. Germline loops: CDR1 MDHEN, CDR2 SYDVKM. Germline trimming cut 3 bases from V and 2 bases from J; bases unmatched to any gene: 7. The length of the CDR3 is 16 residues.